This T cell receptor (beta chain) was sequenced in a study of regulatory T cells in long-lasting Graves disease. The time point denotes: persistent/refractory GD, antithyroid drugs over 5 years with positive TRAb. The TCR library was made from RNA extracted from PBMCs. Under American Thyroid Association guidelines, Graves' disease was diagnosed. Patients were enrolled at an endocrinology department in Xi'an, China. The CDR3 has 14 residues. Germline V gene sequence: CDR1 LGHDT, CDR2 YNNKEL (reference sequence). Trimming left V 2 bases short and J 5 bases short, with 12 bases between. CDR3-region Arm-PCR and iRepertoire HTBI primers produced the TCR beta libraries. TCRdb fed the multiplex PCR reads into MiXCR, producing one record per CDR3 protein. The sample carries roughly 450,000 distinct CDR3 sequences, roughly a quarter recorded once.

This specimen was peripheral blood mononuclear cells (PBMCs), taken when the disease was refractory, from a patient treated with antithyroid drugs. The source of this sequence is a female donor with Graves disease. The V and J genes are TRBV3-1 and TRBJ1-1; D remains unclear. CDR3 protein: CASSQNPYRTEAFF. Written as DNA, the CDR3 is TGTGCCAGCAGCCAAAACCCTTATCGGACTGAAGCTTTCTTT.